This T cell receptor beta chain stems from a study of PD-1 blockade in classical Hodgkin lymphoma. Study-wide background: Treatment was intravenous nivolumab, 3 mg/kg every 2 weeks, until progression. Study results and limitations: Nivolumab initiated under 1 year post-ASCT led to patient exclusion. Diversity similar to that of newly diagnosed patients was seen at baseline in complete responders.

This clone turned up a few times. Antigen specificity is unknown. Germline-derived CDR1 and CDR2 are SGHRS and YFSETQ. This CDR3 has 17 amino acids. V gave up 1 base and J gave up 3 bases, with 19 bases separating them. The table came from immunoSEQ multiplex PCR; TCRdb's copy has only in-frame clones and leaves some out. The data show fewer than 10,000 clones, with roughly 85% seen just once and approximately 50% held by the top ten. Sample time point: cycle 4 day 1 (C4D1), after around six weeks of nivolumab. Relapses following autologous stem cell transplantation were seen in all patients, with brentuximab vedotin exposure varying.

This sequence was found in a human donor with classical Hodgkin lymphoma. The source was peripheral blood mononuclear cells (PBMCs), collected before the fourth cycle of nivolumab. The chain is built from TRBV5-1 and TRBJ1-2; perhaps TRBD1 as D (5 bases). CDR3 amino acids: CASSLSTGTIPDYGYTF. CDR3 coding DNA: TGCGCCAGCAGCTTGAGTACAGGAACCATTCCTGACTATGGCTACACCTTC.